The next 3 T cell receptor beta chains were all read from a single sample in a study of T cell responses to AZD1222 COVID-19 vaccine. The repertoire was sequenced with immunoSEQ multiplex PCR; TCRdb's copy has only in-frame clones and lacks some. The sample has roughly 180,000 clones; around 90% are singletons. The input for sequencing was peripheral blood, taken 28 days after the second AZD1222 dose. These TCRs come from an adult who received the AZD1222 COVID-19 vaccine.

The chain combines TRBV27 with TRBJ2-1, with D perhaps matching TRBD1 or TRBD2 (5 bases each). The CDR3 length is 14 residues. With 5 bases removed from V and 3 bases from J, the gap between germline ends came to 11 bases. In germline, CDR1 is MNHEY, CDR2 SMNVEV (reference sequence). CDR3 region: CASSGGKGYNEQFF. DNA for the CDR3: TGTGCCAGCAGTGGGGGAAAGGGCTACAATGAGCAGTTCTTC.

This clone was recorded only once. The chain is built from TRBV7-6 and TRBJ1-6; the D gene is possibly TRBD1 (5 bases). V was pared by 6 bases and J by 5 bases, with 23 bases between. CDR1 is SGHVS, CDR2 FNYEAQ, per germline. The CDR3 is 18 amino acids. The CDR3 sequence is CASSLRAFSGADNSPLHF. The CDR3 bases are TGTGCCAGCAGTTTACGCGCCTTCTCTGGGGCAGATAATTCACCCCTCCACTTT.

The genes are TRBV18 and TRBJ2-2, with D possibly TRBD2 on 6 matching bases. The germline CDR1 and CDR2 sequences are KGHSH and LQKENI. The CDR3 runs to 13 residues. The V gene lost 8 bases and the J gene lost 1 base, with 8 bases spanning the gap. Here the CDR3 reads CASTEGNTGELFF. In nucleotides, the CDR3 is TGTGCCAGCACGGAGGGGAACACCGGGGAGCTGTTTTTT.